The sequence of this T cell receptor (beta chain) was determined in a study of T-cell reconstitution after alpha-beta-depleted transplantation in children. In its sample, this clonotype was seen many times. Its antigen is as yet unknown. Trimming took 5 bases from V and 4 from J; bases not matched to a gene: 6. CDR1 SGHTA and CDR2 FQGNSA come from the germline V gene. The CDR3 contains 15 residues. Study-level findings and limits: The study reportedly traced alpha-beta T cells about two months after transplant to several hundred expanded graft clones.

This sample's TCRbeta library carried unique molecular identifier barcodes. MiXCR was run by TCRdb on the PCR reads, yielding one entry per CDR3 protein. The table records 450,000 to 600,000 distinct CDR3 sequences, more than 9% of them present only once. The sequenced sample was PBMCs, obtained before TCRalphabeta/CD19-depleted stem cell transplant. This sequence joins TRBV7-2 and TRBJ2-3; 10 nucleotides agree with TRBD2. The sequence derives from a child aged 2 to 10 with inherited bone marrow failure, due to receive a stem cell transplant. As DNA, the CDR3 is TGTGCCAGCAGCCGGCTAGCGGGAGCCCCAGATACGCAGTATTTT. Translating gives CASSRLAGAPDTQYF.